This T cell receptor (beta chain) comes out of a study of untreated major depressive disorder. Study results and limitations: Only three preselected Vbeta families were compared in sequencing. Depressed patients' CD4+ T cells carried increased TRBV05-01 (Vbeta 5.1) usage versus control CD4+ T cells.

Generated by immunoSEQ multiplex PCR, the TCRdb table keeps only in-frame clones and is missing some. This repertoire shows about 13,000 clones, about 93% found once; its top ten account for about 1.7%. For sex, age, current smoking status and body mass index, every depressed patient had a pairwise-matched non-depressed control. Every participant had European ancestry. There are 14 residues in the CDR3. Germline CDR1 reads MGHDK; CDR2 reads SYGVNS. V was clipped by 6 bases and J by 1 base, with 12 bases between them. As to this clone: Its specificity is not known.

The sequence was obtained from a woman in her 30s with major depressive disorder. The source material was CD4+ T cells from PBMCs. The V gene is TRBV25-1, the J gene TRBJ1-1, with a possible D match to TRBD1 (6 bases). This chain's CDR3 is CASRGGRANTEAFF. CDR3 bases: TGTGCCAGCAGGGGGGGCAGGGCGAACACTGAAGCTTTCTTT.